Shown below are 22 T cell receptor beta chains from a single sample sequenced in a study of T-cell memory formation after mild COVID-19. In TCRdb, the 5' RACE reads were re-called with MiXCR into one record per CDR3 protein. The repertoire holds under 400,000 distinct CDR3 sequences, with around 21% as singletons. Material: PBMCs or a T cell subset sorted from them (not recorded which). The source of these receptors is an adult woman who had mild COVID-19 (a few samples of this study predate the infection). Cell type and time point are not known.

The V gene is TRBV4-1, the J gene TRBJ2-1, with a weak D call TRBD2 (6 bases). CDR1 is MGHRA and CDR2 is YSYEKL in the germline V gene. This CDR3 has 15 amino acids. V dropped 0 bases and J dropped 6 bases, with 12 bases sitting between them. The CDR3 sequence: CASSQDGGKGNEQFF. The CDR3 DNA reads as TGCGCCAGCAGCCAAGATGGAGGGAAAGGCAATGAGCAGTTCTTC.

The chain recombines TRBV11-2 with TRBJ2-4, with D perhaps matching TRBD1 or TRBD2 (5 bases each). Trimming took 2 bases from V and 0 from J, leaving 17 bases between them. Germline assignment: CDR1 SGHAT and CDR2 FQNNGV. This CDR3 is 18 amino acids long. In DNA, the CDR3 is TGTGCCAGCAGCTTATGGGACCCCGGAGGTATAGCCAAAAACATTCAGTACTTC. Encoded protein: CASSLWDPGGIAKNIQYF.

This clonotype showed up just a few times. The chain carries TRBV3-1 and TRBJ1-2; D remains unclear. Trimming took 2 bases from V and 3 from J, leaving 10 bases between them. The CDR3 loop spans 14 amino acids. The germline gives CDR1 LGHDT, CDR2 YNNKEL (reference sequence). CDR3 sequence (DNA): TGTGCCAGCAGCCAATCCGGACGGGACTATGGCTACACCTTC. Amino acids: CASSQSGRDYGYTF.

The chain links TRBV29-1 to TRBJ2-2; D is possibly TRBD1 (6 bases). This CDR3 contains 16 residues. Trimming took 7 bases from V and 0 from J, leaving 18 bases between them. Germline V gene lookup returns CDR1 SQVTM and CDR2 ANQGSEA. The CDR3 coding sequence is TGCAGCGCTACTACTCGACAGGCCACGAACACCGGGGAGCTGTTTTTT. It specifies CSATTRQATNTGELFF.

This clonotype occurred a few times. The CDR3 loop is CASSLGFGSRPLYEQYF. CDR3 DNA: TGTGCCAGCAGCTTAGGTTTCGGGAGCAGGCCCCTCTACGAGCAGTACTTC. J is TRBJ2-7 and V is TRBV7-2; the D gene is possibly TRBD2 (6 bases). Trimming took 1 base from V and 3 from J, leaving 19 bases between them. The germline V gene encodes CDR1 SGHTA and CDR2 FQGNSA. The length of the CDR3 is 17 residues.

This sequence joins TRBV25-1 and TRBJ2-7; a weak D match, TRBD1 (6 bases). V lost 1 base and J lost 5, with 12 bases in between. The CDR3 loop spans 14 amino acids. Germline assignment: CDR1 MGHDK and CDR2 SYGVNS. The CDR3 is CASSESAGVNEQYF. The CDR3 region has the DNA TGTGCCAGCAGTGAATCAGCAGGGGTTAACGAGCAGTACTTC.

This clonotype has a handful of counts. This chain joins TRBV6-5 and TRBJ1-2; D is uncertain. CDR1 and CDR2 (germline): MNHEY, SVGAGI. V shed 0 bases and J shed 6 bases, with 8 bases lying between them. The CDR3 extends over 13 amino acids. CDR3 nucleotides: TGTGCCAGCAGTTACTCGACGGAGAATGGCTACACCTTC. Translating gives CASSYSTENGYTF.

The chain combines TRBV24-1 with TRBJ2-3; TRBD2 matches 7 bases. The V segment lost 4 bases and the J segment 2 bases; nucleotides outside the gene matches: 11. CDR3 length equals 17 residues. Germline loops: CDR1 KGHDR, CDR2 SFDVKD. CDR3: CATSDSPAGDTTDTQYF. CDR3 nucleotide sequence: TGTGCCACCAGTGACTCCCCGGCGGGGGATACCACAGATACGCAGTATTTT.

Details on this clonotype: One junction end does not reproduce the germline sequence, and a read error may be involved. The J gene is TRBJ2-2, the V gene TRBV20-1; maybe TRBD2 (5 bases). Germline V gene lookup returns CDR1 DFQATT and CDR2 SNEGSKA (reference sequence). The CDR3 has 13 residues. The chain's CDR3 is CSASKAPNTGELF. The DNA for the CDR3 is TGCAGTGCTTCCAAGGCCCCGAACACCGGGGAGCTGTTT.

This clonotype was found a few times. The J gene is TRBJ2-3, the V gene TRBV4-3, with a tentative D call TRBD2 (6 bases). The CDR3 is 18 residues long. CDR1 and CDR2 from the germline V gene are LGHNA and YSLEER. Deletions cut 5 bases from V and 2 bases from J, with 23 bases between. For the CDR3, the DNA is TGCGCCAGCAGCTACCGATGGGACTCCTTGGAGAACACAGATACGCAGTATTTT. It is translated as CASSYRWDSLENTDTQYF.

The chain carries TRBV24-1 and TRBJ2-1, with 10 bases that match TRBD2. The CDR3 sequence is 16 residues long. Per the germline V gene, CDR1 is KGHDR and CDR2 is SFDVKD. J lost 8 bases, V lost 3 bases, and 9 bases had no gene match. CDR3 coding DNA: TGTGCCACCAGTGATCCCAAGCGGGGGGGCCAGGATGAGCAGTTCTTC. The encoded protein is CATSDPKRGGQDEQFF.

The chain joins TRBV11-3 to TRBJ1-1; D gene uncertain. This CDR3 contains 15 residues. The V end was cut by 0 bases, the J end by 1 base, with 9 bases between. Germline V gene data show CDR1 as SGHNT and CDR2 as YENEEA. CDR3 sequence reads: CASSLDSGRNTEAFF. The CDR3 nucleotides are TGTGCCAGCAGCTTAGATTCGGGAAGGAACACTGAAGCTTTCTTT. The complete variable domain, with remaining parts taken from reference TRBV11-3 and TRBJ1-1, reads EAGVVQSPRYKIIEKKQPVAFWCNPISGHNTLYWYLQNLGQGPELLIRYENEEAVDDSQLPKDRFSAERLKGVDSTLKIQPAELGDSAVYLCASSLDSGRNTEAFFGQGTRLTVV.

The chain recombines TRBV5-1 with TRBJ1-2, with D possibly matching TRBD1 (6 bases). This CDR3 contains 15 residues. Germline CDR1 is SGHRS and CDR2 is YFSETQ. Trimming took 4 bases from V and 4 from J, leaving 17 bases between them. The CDR3 sequence: CASSPNLDRRYGYTF. The CDR3 region has the DNA TGCGCCAGCAGCCCAAATCTAGACAGGCGCTATGGCTACACCTTC.

The genes are TRBV20-1 and TRBJ2-7; D possibly corresponds to TRBD2 (5 bases). This CDR3 region has 13 residues. Per the germline V gene, CDR1 is DFQATT and CDR2 is SNEGSKA (reference sequence). The V and J ends lost 1 base and 4 bases respectively, with 11 bases between them. DNA of the CDR3: TGCAGTGCTAGAGGACGGGGTAGTTACGAGCAGTACTTC. It codes for CSARGRGSYEQYF.

This clonotype has only a few counts. The rearrangement uses TRBV12-3 or TRBV12-4 and TRBJ2-1, with 11 bases identical to TRBD2. This CDR3 contains 15 residues. V dropped 3 bases and J dropped 6; count of bases not matched to a gene: 4. The CDR3 region is CASSFLAGGSNEQFF. The CDR3 region has the DNA TGTGCCAGCAGTTTTCTAGCGGGAGGTAGCAATGAGCAGTTCTTC.

The rearrangement uses TRBV20-1 and TRBJ1-2; TRBD1 aligns across 8 bases. The V and J ends lost 7 bases and 7 bases, in that order; junction bases with no gene match: 8. Germline CDR1 reads DFQATT; CDR2 reads SNEGSKA (reference sequence). The CDR3 is 12 amino acids. The CDR3 spells CSERDRSGGYTF. As DNA, the CDR3 is TGCAGTGAAAGGGACAGGTCGGGTGGCTACACCTTC.

This chain connects TRBV6-5 to TRBJ1-2; D call uncertain. The CDR3 is made up of 12 amino acids. V dropped 1 base and J dropped 8 bases, with 8 bases sitting between them. Germline V lookup: CDR1 MNHEY, CDR2 SVGAGI. CDR3 in DNA: TGTGCCAGCAGTTACTTTGGGGAGGGCTACACCTTC. As protein: CASSYFGEGYTF.

The rearrangement links TRBV3-1 to TRBJ2-7; maybe TRBD2 (6 bases). CDR3 size: 17 residues. CDR1 LGHDT and CDR2 YNNKEL come from the germline V gene (reference sequence). V lost 3 bases, J lost 3 bases, and 21 bases lay in between. The CDR3 DNA reads as TGTGCCAGCAGCCAGAATCGGGGGTCCCGCCCAAGCTACGAGCAGTACTTC. Its translation: CASSQNRGSRPSYEQYF.

The genes are TRBV18 and TRBJ2-6, with a possible D match to TRBD1 (5 bases). V was shortened by 0 bases and J by 1 base, with 10 bases between the two germline ends. CDR3 length: 17 residues. The germline CDR1 and CDR2 sequences are KGHSH and LQKENI. CDR3 in amino acids: CASSPPGRASGANVLTF. The CDR3 DNA is TGTGCCAGCTCACCACCGGGCAGGGCATCTGGGGCCAACGTCCTGACTTTC.

The V call is TRBV15, the J call TRBJ1-5, with 9 positions matching TRBD1. The junction had 8 bases not matched to a gene; V was cut back by 5 bases and J by 9 bases. Germline CDR1 reads LNHNV; CDR2 reads YYDKDF (reference sequence). The CDR3 length is 14 residues. The CDR3 DNA sequence: TGTGCCACCAGCTTACGACAGGGGGGATCGCCCCAGCATTTT. Translated, it gives CATSLRQGGSPQHF.

The chain is built from TRBV4-1 and TRBJ1-5, with 10 bases lining up with TRBD1. J gave up 3 bases and V 2 bases, and 7 bases lay outside the gene matches. Germline V lookup: CDR1 MGHRA, CDR2 YSYEKL. The CDR3 length is 17 residues. The DNA for the CDR3 is TGCGCCAGCAGCCAACCACGACAGGGGGCTAACAATCAGCCCCAGCATTTT. Its protein product is CASSQPRQGANNQPQHF.

V usage is TRBV4-1 and J usage is TRBJ1-1; D unclear. Trimming cost V 4 bases and J 5 bases, with 11 bases left between them. Germline-derived CDR1 and CDR2 are MGHRA and YSYEKL. CDR3 length: 13 amino acids. The CDR3 DNA is TGCGCCAGCAGCCCTCACAGTGCTACTGAAGCTTTCTTT. As protein: CASSPHSATEAFF.